This TCR beta chain was profiled in a study of tumor-infiltrating lymphocytes in oesophageal squamous cell carcinoma. TCRdb re-called the PCR reads through MiXCR, storing one row per CDR3 protein. The table records 9,500 to 13,000 distinct CDR3 sequences, around half of them present only once. The CDR3 has 11 residues. CDR1 is MDHEN, CDR2 SYDVKM, per germline. The chain carries TRBV28 and TRBJ2-7; no firm D call. Matching the DNA end better, TRBJ2-1 makes the J call doubtful. Sequences were obtained from esophageal tumor tissue. The source is a male donor with esophageal squamous cell carcinoma. CDR3 in DNA: TGTGCCAGCGGACGCTTGGATGAGCAGTTCTTC. Translating it yields CASGRLDEQFF.